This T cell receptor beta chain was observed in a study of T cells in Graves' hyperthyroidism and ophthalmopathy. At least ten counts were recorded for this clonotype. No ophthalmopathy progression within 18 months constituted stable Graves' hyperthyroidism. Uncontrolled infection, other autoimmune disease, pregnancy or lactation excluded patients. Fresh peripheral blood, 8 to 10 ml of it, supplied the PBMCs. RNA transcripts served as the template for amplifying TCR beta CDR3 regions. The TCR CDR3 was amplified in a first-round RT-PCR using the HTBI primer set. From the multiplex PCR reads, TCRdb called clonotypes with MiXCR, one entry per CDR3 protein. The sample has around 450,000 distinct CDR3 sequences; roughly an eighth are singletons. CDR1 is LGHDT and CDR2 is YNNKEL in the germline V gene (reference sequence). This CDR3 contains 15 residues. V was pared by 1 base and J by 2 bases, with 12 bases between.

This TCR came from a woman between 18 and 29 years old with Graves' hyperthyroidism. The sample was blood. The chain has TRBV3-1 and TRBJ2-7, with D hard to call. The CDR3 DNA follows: TGTGCCAGCAGCCAAGTCGGGCAGTCCCCCTACGAGCAGTACTTC. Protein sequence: CASSQVGQSPYEQYF.